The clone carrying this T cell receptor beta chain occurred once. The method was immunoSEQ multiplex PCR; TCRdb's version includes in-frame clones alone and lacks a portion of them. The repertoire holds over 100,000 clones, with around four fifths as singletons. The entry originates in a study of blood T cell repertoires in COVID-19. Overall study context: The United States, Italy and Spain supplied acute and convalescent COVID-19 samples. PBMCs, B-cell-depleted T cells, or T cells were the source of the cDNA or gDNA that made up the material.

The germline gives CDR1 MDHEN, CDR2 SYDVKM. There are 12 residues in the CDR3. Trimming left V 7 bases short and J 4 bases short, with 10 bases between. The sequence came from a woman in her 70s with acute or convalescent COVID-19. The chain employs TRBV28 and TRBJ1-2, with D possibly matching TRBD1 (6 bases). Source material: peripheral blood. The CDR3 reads CASKDRPYGYTF. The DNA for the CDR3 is TGTGCCAGCAAAGACAGGCCCTATGGCTACACCTTC.